The 22 T cell receptor beta chains given below trace back to one sample, sequenced in a study of cytomegalovirus exposure and HLA in healthy donors. Clones were read by immunoSEQ multiplex PCR, and TCRdb kept only the in-frame ones, dropping some. The profile shows some 130,000 clones, approximately 88% of them singletons. Sequencing used PBMCs. The receptors here all came from a woman between 18 and 30 years old in good health and CMV-seropositive.

This chain links TRBV2 with TRBJ2-5, with TRBD2 identical over 10 bases. The germline gives CDR1 SNHLY, CDR2 FYNNEI. This CDR3 region has 16 residues. Germline trimming cut 4 bases from V and 4 bases from J; bases unmatched to any gene: 9. CDR3 DNA sequence: TGTGCCAGCAGTGTTAGCATTGAGCGGGGGGGAGAGACCCAGTACTTC. The encoded protein is CASSVSIERGGETQYF.

This clone was recorded a few times. The CDR3 here is CASSIPGQFGRGYTF. DNA for the CDR3: TGTGCCAGCAGTATCCCAGGACAGTTTGGTCGTGGCTACACCTTC. The chain links TRBV6-1 to TRBJ1-2; D may be TRBD1 (6 bases). Germline CDR1 MNHNS, CDR2 SASEGT. Trimming pared 5 bases from V and 7 bases from J, leaving 20 bases between. The CDR3 extends over 15 amino acids.

This clone was picked up one time. The chain carries TRBV6-6 and TRBJ1-1, with 8 bases that match TRBD1. From germline, CDR1 is MNHNY and CDR2 SVGAGI (reference sequence). V lost 6 bases and J lost 0; bases outside the gene matches: 3. This CDR3 spans 14 amino acids. The CDR3 is CASRNRGMNTEAFF. The CDR3 coding sequence is TGTGCCAGCAGAAACAGGGGGATGAACACTGAAGCTTTCTTT.

The rearrangement uses TRBV7-2 and TRBJ1-6; TRBD1 matches 7 bases. V gave up 3 bases and J gave up 9 bases; unmatched junction bases: 8. This CDR3 spans 15 amino acids. In germline, CDR1 is SGHTA, CDR2 FQGNSA. CDR3 protein: CASSFSQDRSSPLHF. CDR3 bases: TGTGCCAGCAGCTTTTCGCAGGACAGGAGTTCACCCCTCCACTTT.

This chain links TRBV11-2 with TRBJ2-1; a possible D gene is TRBD2 (6 bases). V was clipped by 1 base and J by 12 bases, with 16 bases between them. Germline CDR1 and CDR2: SGHAT and FQNNGV. The CDR3 is 14 amino acids. The CDR3 reads CASSLGGDARGQFF. The CDR3 bases are TGTGCCAGCAGCTTAGGCGGGGACGCGCGCGGGCAGTTCTTC.

This chain connects TRBV4-2 to TRBJ2-1; 9 nucleotides match TRBD2. The CDR3 extends over 16 amino acids. The J segment lost 1 base and the V segment lost 1 base, leaving 2 bases of the junction unmatched. Per the germline V gene, CDR1 is LGHNA and CDR2 is YNFKEQ. CDR3 sequence (DNA): TGTGCCAGCAGCCAAGCTACTAGCGGGTCCTACAATGAGCAGTTCTTC. Protein: CASSQATSGSYNEQFF.

The chain has TRBV5-6 and TRBJ2-7, with no clear D. The length of the CDR3 is 18 residues. The germline V and J ends were trimmed by 6 bases and 3 bases, with 28 bases remaining between them. Germline lookup yields CDR1 SGHDT and CDR2 YYEEEE. Here the CDR3 reads CASTNQRRHIPPNYEQYF. The CDR3 coding sequence is TGTGCCAGCACCAATCAGAGGCGGCACATCCCACCAAACTACGAGCAGTACTTC. Complete variable domain (other parts from reference TRBV5-6 and TRBJ2-7): DAGVTQSPTHLIKTRGQQVTLRCSPKSGHDTVSWYQQALGQGPQFIFQYYEEEERQRGNFPDRFSGHQFPNYSSELNVNALLLGDSALYLCASTNQRRHIPPNYEQYFGPGTRLTVT.

The rearrangement links TRBV6-1 to TRBJ2-3, with D unresolved. CDR1 MNHNS and CDR2 SASEGT come from the germline V gene. The CDR3 has 13 residues. V was clipped by 2 bases and J by 2 bases, with 5 bases between them. For the CDR3, the DNA is TGTGCCAGCAGTGAATACAACACAGATACGCAGTATTTT. It specifies CASSEYNTDTQYF.

The chain couples TRBV30 to TRBJ2-3; 7 positions agree with TRBD2. The CDR3 is made up of 15 amino acids. After removal of 6 bases from V and 3 bases from J, the junction contained 12 bases not matched to a gene. Germline lookup yields CDR1 GTSNPN and CDR2 SVGIG (reference sequence). The CDR3 region has the DNA TGTGCCTGCCCCGGGGGGTCGGATGTAACAGATACGCAGTATTTT. It translates to CACPGGSDVTDTQYF. Together with reference TRBV30 and TRBJ2-3, the CDR3 gives the full variable domain: SQTIHQWPATLVQPVGSPLSLECTVEGTSNPNLYWYRQAAGRGLQLLFYSVGIGQISSEVPQNLSASRPQDRQFILSSKKLLLSDSGFYLCACPGGSDVTDTQYFGPGTRLTVL.

This clone was observed a few times. The CDR3 DNA reads as TGTGCCAGCAGTTCCCATGAGGGAGACGAGCAGTACTTC. It is translated as CASSSHEGDEQYF. The chain has TRBV6-6 and TRBJ2-7, with TRBD2 as a possible D gene (5 bases). Germline CDR1 is MNHNY and CDR2 is SVGAGI (reference sequence). The CDR3 is 13 residues long. With 4 bases removed from V and 5 bases from J, the gap between germline ends came to 12 bases.

V is TRBV11-2 and J is TRBJ1-1; D is uncertain. V was shortened by 4 bases and J by 8 bases, with 8 bases between the two germline ends. The CDR3 covers 11 residues. Germline V gene sequence: CDR1 SGHAT, CDR2 FQNNGV. CDR3 protein: CASSSGREAFF. The CDR3 DNA reads as TGTGCCAGCAGCTCAGGCCGGGAAGCTTTCTTT.

J is TRBJ2-3 and V is TRBV29-1; 11 bases agree with TRBD2. This CDR3 is 16 amino acids long. Trimming cost V 2 bases and J 2 bases; bases outside gene matches: 6. In germline, CDR1 is SQVTM, CDR2 ANQGSEA. The chain's CDR3 is CSVENLAGGLTDTQYF. The CDR3, as DNA: TGCAGCGTTGAAAATCTAGCGGGGGGACTCACAGATACGCAGTATTTT.

The table lists this clone with a count of one. The V and J genes are TRBV6-5 and TRBJ1-1, with D uncertain. In germline, CDR1 is MNHEY, CDR2 SVGAGI. The CDR3 spans 15 residues. V lost 4 bases and J lost 7, with 19 bases in between. CDR3 sequence: CASSSPSRGTVEAFF. As DNA, the CDR3 is TGTGCCAGCAGTTCACCCTCACGGGGAACGGTTGAAGCTTTCTTT.

The CDR3 nucleotides are TGTGCCAGTAGTCGCCAGACAGGCAATCAGCCCCAGCATTTT. This sequence encodes CASSRQTGNQPQHF. The J gene is TRBJ1-5, the V gene TRBV19, with a possible D match to TRBD1 (5 bases). Germline CDR1 LNHDA, CDR2 SQIVND (reference sequence). Trimming pared 5 bases from V and 2 bases from J, leaving 10 bases between. CDR3 length: 14 residues. Based on the CDR3 plus reference TRBV19 and TRBJ1-5, the full variable domain is DGGITQSPKYLFRKEGQNVTLSCEQNLNHDAMYWYRQDPGQGLRLIYYSQIVNDFQKGDIAEGYSVSREKKESFPLTVTSAQKNPTAFYLCASSRQTGNQPQHFGDGTRLSIL.

The chain employs TRBV13 and TRBJ1-1; no clear D gene. This CDR3 spans 13 amino acids. The germline V gene encodes CDR1 PRHDT and CDR2 FYEKMQ (reference sequence). Trimming took off 5 bases at V and 5 bases at J, with 12 bases between the two ends. CDR3 in amino acids: CASSAGFMTEAFF. In DNA, the CDR3 is TGTGCCAGCAGCGCGGGGTTTATGACTGAAGCTTTCTTT.

The chain has TRBV7-9 and TRBJ1-1, with 7 bases matching TRBD1. The CDR3 runs 15 residues. V lost 5 bases to trimming and J lost 3 bases; unmatched junction nucleotides: 9. Germline V gene lookup returns CDR1 SEHNR and CDR2 FQNEAQ (reference sequence). The CDR3 loop reads CASSPKTGWDTEAFF. The DNA for the CDR3 is TGTGCCAGCAGCCCGAAGACAGGGTGGGACACTGAAGCTTTCTTT.

This chain connects TRBV7-9 to TRBJ1-6, with no clear D. This CDR3 contains 14 residues. CDR1 and CDR2 (germline): SEHNR, FQNEAQ (reference sequence). V was trimmed by 1 base and J by 7 bases, leaving 8 bases between them. As DNA, the CDR3 is TGTGCCAGCAGCTTAGGGTCTATCAATTCACCCCTCCACTTT. This gives the protein CASSLGSINSPLHF.

This chain links TRBV10-3 with TRBJ1-4, with TRBD1 matching 7 bases. After removal of 5 bases from V and 8 bases from J, the junction contained 5 bases not matched to a gene. The length of the CDR3 is 13 residues. Germline assignment: CDR1 ENHRY and CDR2 SYGVKD. The CDR3 is CAISQRQGEKLFF. The CDR3 bases are TGTGCCATCAGTCAAAGACAGGGAGAAAAACTGTTTTTT.

The chain carries TRBV18 and TRBJ1-2, with D perhaps TRBD1 (5 bases). CDR3 size: 18 residues. V lost 0 bases to trimming and J lost 2 bases, with 19 bases between them. Germline V lookup: CDR1 KGHSH, CDR2 LQKENI. Written as DNA, the CDR3 is TGTGCCAGCTCACCACCGGGGGGAACGAGGGGTACGAACTATGGCTACACCTTC. Its translation is CASSPPGGTRGTNYGYTF.

The genes are TRBV7-2 and TRBJ2-1; 9 bases are shared with TRBD2. In germline, CDR1 is SGHTA, CDR2 FQGNSA. Germline trimming cut 1 base from V and 10 bases from J; bases unmatched to any gene: 11. The CDR3 contains 16 residues. This CDR3 reads CASSLGGGLAGKEQFF. CDR3 nucleotides: TGTGCCAGCAGCTTAGGGGGGGGACTAGCCGGGAAAGAGCAGTTCTTC.

V usage is TRBV7-9 and J usage is TRBJ2-7; tentatively, D is TRBD1 (5 bases). Trimming removed 5 bases from V and 6 bases from J, with 14 bases in between. CDR1 and CDR2 (germline): SEHNR, FQNEAQ (reference sequence). CDR3 length: 13 amino acids. The CDR3 DNA reads as TGTGCCAGCAGCCGAGCAGGGTCTGGCGAGCAGTACTTC. This encodes CASSRAGSGEQYF. The entire variable domain, with the rest obtained from reference TRBV7-9 and TRBJ2-7, is as follows: DTGVSQNPRHKITKRGQNVTFRCDPISEHNRLYWYRQTLGQGPEFLTYFQNEAQLEKSRLLSDRFSAERPKGSFSTLEIQRTEQGDSAMYLCASSRAGSGEQYFGPGTRLTVT.

This clone was counted once. V usage is TRBV29-1 and J usage is TRBJ1-1, with TRBD1 matching over 7 bases. The germline gives CDR1 SQVTM, CDR2 ANQGSEA. There are 15 residues in the CDR3. V dropped 7 bases and J dropped 3; count of bases not matched to a gene: 14. CDR3 nucleotides: TGCAGCGCTGTCGGAAAGGGGGCACTTTACACTGAAGCTTTCTTT. This gives the protein CSAVGKGALYTEAFF.